Shown below are 23 T cell receptor beta chains from a single sample sequenced in a study of Tregs in tolerant kidney transplant recipients. Sequenced by immunoSEQ multiplex PCR; TCRdb stores in-frame clones only, minus some. The sample has some 57,000 clones, about 89% seen once. The nonmyeloablative bone marrow transplants came from related graft donors, with transient mixed chimerism. The specimen comprised CD8+ T cells from blood (PBMCs), sampled 24 months after the transplant. The receptor source for this set is a human patient who received a combined kidney and bone marrow transplant. A share of the T cells may be of graft donor origin.

The gene calls are TRBV27 and TRBJ2-7; 7 bases align to TRBD2. Germline V gene data show CDR1 as MNHEY and CDR2 as SMNVEV (reference sequence). V lost 4 bases, J lost 6 bases, and 9 bases stayed unmatched. The CDR3 totals 14 residues. CDR3: CASSYGRGGSEQYF. The CDR3, as DNA: TGTGCCAGCAGTTATGGGAGGGGTGGCTCCGAGCAGTACTTC.

This clone has just a few counts. Here the CDR3 DNA reads TGTGCCAGCACCTATGGGGACAGGGGTAATGAAAAACTGTTTTTT. This encodes CASTYGDRGNEKLFF. V gene TRBV5-6 combines with J gene TRBJ1-4; 10 bases align to TRBD1. The CDR3 is 15 amino acids. Germline V gene sequence: CDR1 SGHDT, CDR2 YYEEEE. The junction had 6 bases not matched to a gene; V was cut back by 6 bases and J by 4 bases.

The V and J genes are TRBV19 and TRBJ2-1; possibly TRBD2 for D (5 bases). This CDR3 contains 14 residues. Deletions cut 4 bases from V and 6 bases from J, with 13 bases between. Germline CDR1 reads LNHDA; CDR2 reads SQIVND (reference sequence). The CDR3 loop reads CASSTPPSSNEQFF. The CDR3 DNA sequence: TGTGCCAGTAGTACCCCTCCTAGCTCCAATGAGCAGTTCTTC.

For this clone: Other DNA sequences in this sample translate to the same CDR3. The chain links TRBV4-2 to TRBJ1-6; TRBD1 matches at 7 bases. Trimming at V came to 6 bases and at J to 6 bases, leaving 5 bases not matched to a gene. CDR1 is LGHNA and CDR2 is YNFKEQ in the germline V gene. This CDR3 region has 14 residues. CDR3 amino acids: CASRGGLGNSPLHF. The CDR3 DNA sequence: TGTGCCAGCAGAGGGGGCTTGGGTAATTCACCCCTCCACTTT.

Only a few counts were recorded for this clone. The sample holds other DNA sequences that translate to the same CDR3. The V gene is TRBV7-9, the J gene TRBJ1-2; TRBD1 matches 7 bases. CDR3 length equals 14 residues. With V trimmed by 3 bases and J by 3 bases, 4 bases remained unmatched. Germline V gives CDR1 SEHNR, CDR2 FQNEAQ (reference sequence). The CDR3 here is CASSLGQGDYGYTF. CDR3 DNA: TGTGCCAGCAGCTTGGGGCAGGGGGACTATGGCTACACCTTC.

The chain uses TRBV7-6 and TRBJ1-1; no clear D. Trimming pared 1 base from V and 0 bases from J, leaving 9 bases between. CDR3 length equals 15 residues. Germline CDR1 is SGHVS and CDR2 is FNYEAQ. CDR3 nucleotide sequence: TGTGCCAGCAGCTTAGAAGCGAGAATGAACACTGAAGCTTTCTTT. Translated: CASSLEARMNTEAFF.

CDR3 residues: CASSQDEGSEGTGELFF. The CDR3 region has the DNA TGTGCCAGCAGCCAAGATGAGGGCTCTGAGGGCACCGGGGAGCTGTTTTTT. The chain carries TRBV14 and TRBJ2-2, with a weak D call TRBD2 (5 bases). V lost 0 bases and J 4 bases, leaving 15 bases between the germline ends. Germline CDR1 reads SGHDN; CDR2 reads FVKESK. This CDR3 has 17 amino acids.

The CDR3 loop is CASSTTDWNLYNEQFF. The CDR3 DNA reads as TGTGCCAGCAGCACAACCGACTGGAACCTCTACAATGAGCAGTTCTTC. This rearrangement joins TRBV5-6 to TRBJ2-1; D not certain. Trimming cost V 4 bases and J 3 bases, with 17 bases left between them. The germline gives CDR1 SGHDT, CDR2 YYEEEE. The CDR3 sequence is 16 residues long.

The genes are TRBV25-1 and TRBJ1-1, with a possible D match to TRBD1 (5 bases). The CDR3 is made up of 13 amino acids. Germline V lookup: CDR1 MGHDK, CDR2 SYGVNS. The ends were cut back, 5 bases at V and 4 bases at J, with 11 bases in the middle. The CDR3 here is CASSQGVGTEAFF. The CDR3 DNA sequence: TGTGCCAGCAGTCAAGGGGTTGGCACTGAAGCTTTCTTT.

The chain has TRBV14 and TRBJ1-1; D not resolved. This CDR3 contains 14 residues. V was cut by 3 bases and J by 7 bases, with 15 bases left in between. Germline CDR1 is SGHDN and CDR2 is FVKESK. The CDR3 nucleotides are TGTGCCAGCAGCCAGTCCCCCTCTTTCCTTGAAGCTTTCTTT. Translation gives CASSQSPSFLEAFF.

The chain has TRBV7-9 and TRBJ2-3; 9 nucleotides agree with TRBD2. The CDR3 is made up of 15 amino acids. V gave up 6 bases and J gave up 0 bases; unmatched junction bases: 4. Germline values: CDR1 SEHNR, CDR2 FQNEAQ (reference sequence). This chain's CDR3 is CASSMAGGSTDTQYF. Here the CDR3 DNA reads TGTGCCAGCAGTATGGCGGGGGGGAGCACAGATACGCAGTATTTT.

This chain connects TRBV4-2 to TRBJ2-7, with 7 positions matching TRBD2. The CDR3 sequence is 16 residues long. Germline V gives CDR1 LGHNA, CDR2 YNFKEQ. V lost 0 bases, J lost 5 bases, and 10 bases stayed unmatched. The CDR3: CASSQEYPSGRNEQYF. In DNA form, the CDR3 reads TGTGCCAGCAGCCAAGAATACCCTAGCGGCCGAAACGAGCAGTACTTC.

The CDR3 sequence is CASSFGGGRTYEQYF. CDR3 sequence (DNA): TGTGCCAGCAGCTTCGGAGGCGGGAGAACCTACGAGCAGTACTTC. The V and J genes are TRBV11-2 and TRBJ2-7; 7 nucleotides agree with TRBD2. Germline CDR1 and CDR2: SGHAT and FQNNGV. The V segment lost 3 bases and the J segment 2 bases; nucleotides outside the gene matches: 7. There are 15 residues in the CDR3.

The rearrangement joins TRBV9 to TRBJ2-5; no definite D call. CDR3 length: 13 amino acids. Deletions cut 1 base from V and 4 bases from J, with 8 bases between. Germline values: CDR1 SGDLS, CDR2 YYNGEE. CDR3 in DNA: TGTGCCAGCAGCGTAAGCTACAGAGAGACCCAGTACTTC. Translated, it gives CASSVSYRETQYF.

The chain has TRBV9 and TRBJ2-1, with D perhaps TRBD2 (6 bases). The CDR3 length is 12 residues. The germline CDR1 and CDR2 sequences are SGDLS and YYNGEE. V lost 2 bases and J lost 8, with 8 bases in between. This chain's CDR3 is CASSVGLDEQFF. The DNA for the CDR3 is TGTGCCAGCAGCGTGGGACTTGATGAGCAGTTCTTC.

The chain carries TRBV9 and TRBJ2-5, with D perhaps TRBD1 (6 bases). The V gene lost 4 bases and the J gene lost 5 bases, with 6 bases spanning the gap. Germline V gene lookup returns CDR1 SGDLS and CDR2 YYNGEE. There are 11 residues in the CDR3. CDR3 sequence (DNA): TGTGCCAGCAGCAGGGGGGAGACCCAGTACTTC. It yields the protein CASSRGETQYF.

Note on this clone: Other DNA sequences from this sample encode an identical CDR3 as well. This sequence joins TRBV19 and TRBJ2-7; a weak D match, TRBD1 (5 bases). Germline V gives CDR1 LNHDA, CDR2 SQIVND (reference sequence). Trimming cost V 5 bases and J 0 bases, with 11 bases left between them. The CDR3 loop spans 14 amino acids. This CDR3 reads CASSPSRGSYEQYF. The CDR3 nucleotides are TGTGCCAGTAGTCCCTCAAGGGGCTCCTACGAGCAGTACTTC.

The chain is built from TRBV7-6 and TRBJ2-5, with 12 nucleotides matching TRBD2. V shed 4 bases, J shed 2 bases, and the junction held 2 bases outside the gene matches. Looked up from germline, CDR1 is SGHVS and CDR2 is FNYEAQ. The CDR3 loop spans 15 amino acids. CDR3 sequence reads: CASSWTSGEQETQYF. In DNA, the CDR3 is TGTGCCAGCAGCTGGACTAGCGGGGAACAAGAGACCCAGTACTTC.

The rearrangement links TRBV13 to TRBJ2-4, with D unresolved. The V gene lost 1 base and the J gene lost 0 bases, with 10 bases spanning the gap. This CDR3 spans 16 amino acids. CDR1 and CDR2 from the germline V gene are PRHDT and FYEKMQ (reference sequence). The chain's CDR3 is CASSLESDLAKNIQYF. Written as DNA, the CDR3 is TGTGCCAGCAGCTTAGAGTCAGACTTAGCCAAAAACATTCAGTACTTC.

About this clone: The junction does not match germline at one end; this may be a read error. The V call is TRBV30, the J call TRBJ2-7; D possibly corresponds to TRBD2 (6 bases). The CDR3 has 11 residues. In germline, CDR1 is GTSNPN, CDR2 SVGIG (reference sequence). In DNA, the CDR3 is TGTGCCGCGGAGGGCTCACAGGTCTTTTTCTTC. It specifies CAAEGSQVFFF.

This clone was picked up a small number of times. V gene TRBV4-3 combines with J gene TRBJ1-3; D remains unclear. Deletions cut 5 bases from V and 0 bases from J, with 5 bases between. The length of the CDR3 is 13 residues. Germline V gives CDR1 LGHNA, CDR2 YSLEER. The CDR3 DNA follows: TGCGCCAGCAGCTATAGCTCTGGAAACACCATATATTTT. Its protein is CASSYSSGNTIYF.

V and J are TRBV9 and TRBJ2-1; 7 bases agree with TRBD2. Trimming at V came to 6 bases and at J to 2 bases, leaving 8 bases not matched to a gene. The germline V gene encodes CDR1 SGDLS and CDR2 YYNGEE. The CDR3 contains 15 residues. CDR3 nucleotides: TGTGCCAGCAACGGGGTGGGAGGGACCTACAATGAGCAGTTCTTC. Its translation: CASNGVGGTYNEQFF.

Concerning this clone: This sample includes further DNA sequences coding for the same CDR3. The V and J genes are TRBV29-1 and TRBJ2-1; no clear D. The CDR3 consists of 11 residues. Per the germline V gene, CDR1 is SQVTM and CDR2 is ANQGSEA. V was shortened by 4 bases and J by 2 bases, with 3 bases between the two germline ends. In nucleotides, the CDR3 is TGCAGCGTTGTCACCTACAATGAGCAGTTCTTC. Protein sequence: CSVVTYNEQFF.